This T cell receptor beta chain was obtained from a study of blood T cell repertoires in COVID-19. About the study: Spain, Italy and the United States supplied samples that represented acute and convalescent COVID-19. From T cells, B-cell-depleted T cells, or PBMCs came the material, which was cDNA or gDNA.

To note about this clone: The junction and the germline gene differ at one end; a read error may be behind it.

The repertoire was sequenced with immunoSEQ multiplex PCR; TCRdb's copy has only in-frame clones and lacks some. This table holds more than 200,000 clones, 75% to 90% found once. The CDR3 covers 14 residues. Germline V gene data show CDR1 as SGHNT and CDR2 as YENEEA. Followed over time, Seattle patients had been enrolled while infection was active. The source is a young man with COVID-19, enrolled during active disease. Sequencing used peripheral blood. The V and J genes are TRBV11-3 and TRBJ2-1; maybe TRBD2 (5 bases). DNA of the CDR3: TGTGCCAGCAGCCTGAGCGGCTCCAACAATGAGCAGTTCTTC. It encodes CASSLSGSNNEQFF.